These 30 T cell receptor beta chains came from one sample sequenced in a study of identical twins. TCRdb independently ran MiXCR on the 5' RACE reads; one entry per CDR3 protein. The repertoire holds more than 650,000 distinct CDR3 sequences, with 6.1% as singletons. The sequencing sample was made of naive T cells sorted from blood. These receptors were obtained from a man younger than 35 in good health.

This clonotype was found a few times. The V call is TRBV5-6, the J call TRBJ2-1, with TRBD2 matching 7 bases. Germline V gene sequence: CDR1 SGHDT, CDR2 YYEEEE. The ends lost 2 bases at V and 8 bases at J; junction bases unmatched: 10. The CDR3 has 15 amino acids. The CDR3 sequence: CASSFLRTSRDEQFF. The CDR3 region has the DNA TGTGCCAGCAGCTTTCTCCGGACTAGTCGTGATGAGCAGTTCTTC. Looking up the rest from reference TRBV5-6 and TRBJ2-1 gives the full variable domain: DAGVTQSPTHLIKTRGQQVTLRCSPKSGHDTVSWYQQALGQGPQFIFQYYEEEERQRGNFPDRFSGHQFPNYSSELNVNALLLGDSALYLCASSFLRTSRDEQFFGPGTRLTVL.

This clonotype was observed a few times. V and J are TRBV15 and TRBJ2-2, with 7 bases aligning to TRBD2. The CDR3 is 14 residues long. Germline V lookup: CDR1 LNHNV, CDR2 YYDKDF (reference sequence). V shed 6 bases, J shed 2 bases, and the junction held 3 bases outside the gene matches. The CDR3 nucleotides are TGTGCCACCAGGGGGGAGGGAAACACCGGGGAGCTGTTTTTT. Protein: CATRGEGNTGELFF.

The V call is TRBV4-2, the J call TRBJ1-2, with D perhaps TRBD1 (5 bases). This CDR3 has 15 amino acids. Germline V CDR1 and CDR2: LGHNA, YNFKEQ. Trimming cost V 3 bases and J 4 bases, with 15 bases left between them. In DNA form, the CDR3 reads TGTGCCAGCAGCCAGTCATGGGACCCACTCTATGGCTACACCTTC. It codes for CASSQSWDPLYGYTF.

This clonotype was recorded many times. The V call is TRBV25-1, the J call TRBJ2-5; maybe TRBD2 (5 bases). V shed 1 base and J shed 1 base, with 13 bases lying between them. This CDR3 is built from 16 residues. In germline, CDR1 is MGHDK, CDR2 SYGVNS. The CDR3 is CASSEFPRGAQETQYF. In nucleotides, the CDR3 is TGTGCCAGCAGTGAATTTCCTCGGGGAGCCCAAGAGACCCAGTACTTC.

This clonotype occurred a few times. The chain is built from TRBV7-2 and TRBJ2-1, with TRBD1 as a possible D gene (5 bases). V was clipped by 3 bases and J by 5 bases, with 11 bases between them. Germline loops: CDR1 SGHTA, CDR2 FQGNSA. This CDR3 region has 14 residues. CDR3 loop: CASSFLGQNNEQFF. In DNA, the CDR3 is TGTGCCAGCAGCTTCTTGGGGCAAAACAATGAGCAGTTCTTC.

V gene TRBV4-3 combines with J gene TRBJ2-3; 10 bases align to TRBD2. The J segment lost 1 base and the V segment lost 4 bases, leaving 8 bases of the junction unmatched. The CDR3 is 17 amino acids. Per germline, CDR1 LGHNA and CDR2 YSLEER. The CDR3 is CASSPSGRGRGTDTQYF. The CDR3 DNA reads as TGCGCCAGCAGCCCCAGCGGGAGGGGAAGGGGCACAGATACGCAGTATTTT.

In the case of this clonotype: Germline is not matched at one junction end, which may reflect a read error. This rearrangement joins TRBV30 to TRBJ2-1; no clear D gene. This CDR3 contains 12 residues. The germline V gene encodes CDR1 GTSNPN and CDR2 SVGIG (reference sequence). The CDR3 region is CAWSVDLPPLIF. The CDR3 DNA follows: TGTGCCTGGAGTGTGGATCTGCCCCCTCTCATCTTC.

The rearrangement uses TRBV29-1 and TRBJ1-4; 8 nucleotides agree with TRBD1. The CDR3 consists of 13 residues. Per the germline V gene, CDR1 is SQVTM and CDR2 is ANQGSEA. Losses at the gene ends were 4 bases for V and 4 bases for J; bases not matched to a gene: 2. CDR3 protein: CSVGTGINEKLFF. In nucleotides, the CDR3 is TGCAGCGTTGGGACAGGGATTAATGAAAAACTGTTTTTT.

The chain carries TRBV16 and TRBJ2-1, with D perhaps TRBD1 (5 bases). The CDR3 has 13 residues. The V gene lost 2 bases and the J gene lost 6 bases, with 8 bases spanning the gap. The V gene's germline CDR1 is KGHSY and CDR2 FQNENV. In nucleotides, the CDR3 is TGTGCCAGCAGCCAAACAGGCAGCAATGAGCAGTTCTTC. Its translation is CASSQTGSNEQFF.

Turning to this clonotype: Being one base from a much bigger clone, this may be a read error. Given the absence of the conserved phenylalanine or tryptophan at the CDR3 end, a read error is likely. The V gene is TRBV12-3 or TRBV12-4, the J gene TRBJ1-1; maybe TRBD1 (5 bases). The CDR3 sequence is 12 residues long. V dropped 6 bases and J dropped 7 bases, with 12 bases sitting between them. This CDR3 reads CASRRQFLEAFL. In nucleotides, the CDR3 is TGTGCCAGCAGACGACAGTTCCTTGAAGCTTTCCTT.

The V and J genes are TRBV27 and TRBJ2-1; a possible D gene is TRBD2 (7 bases). Germline V CDR1 and CDR2: MNHEY, SMNVEV (reference sequence). The CDR3 spans 14 residues. The V end was cut by 3 bases, the J end by 9 bases, with 15 bases between. This CDR3 reads CASSFETGGVEQFF. CDR3 bases: TGTGCCAGCAGTTTCGAGACGGGGGGCGTTGAGCAGTTCTTC.

The chain couples TRBV7-2 to TRBJ2-1, with a possible D match to TRBD2 (6 bases). Germline-derived CDR1 and CDR2 are SGHTA and FQGNSA. This CDR3 is 14 amino acids long. V lost 2 bases and J 9 bases, leaving 14 bases between the germline ends. The CDR3 DNA reads TGTGCCAGCAGCTTAAACCTTGCGGGGCTTGAGCAGTTCTTC. This encodes CASSLNLAGLEQFF. Full variable domain (rest looked up from reference TRBV7-2 and TRBJ2-1): GAGVSQSPSNKVTEKGKDVELRCDPISGHTALYWYRQSLGQGLEFLIYFQGNSAPDKSGLPSDRFSAERTGGSVSTLTIQRTQQEDSAVYLCASSLNLAGLEQFFGPGTRLTVL.

Only a few counts were recorded for this clonotype. V usage is TRBV18 and J usage is TRBJ2-3; the D gene is possibly TRBD1 (5 bases). Germline V gene lookup returns CDR1 KGHSH and CDR2 LQKENI. V shed 2 bases and J shed 7 bases, with 16 bases lying between them. The CDR3 runs 15 residues. CDR3 DNA sequence: TGTGCCAGCTCACCAAGGGAAGGGGCGCGGAATACGCAGTATTTT. Its translation is CASSPREGARNTQYF.

This clonotype was detected a few times. The rearrangement links TRBV7-6 to TRBJ2-7; 9 bases line up with TRBD1. Losses at the gene ends were 8 bases for V and 3 bases for J; bases not matched to a gene: 11. CDR1 SGHVS and CDR2 FNYEAQ come from the germline V gene. CDR3 length: 15 amino acids. The chain's CDR3 is CASALEAGQGYEQYF. The CDR3 DNA reads as TGTGCCAGCGCCTTAGAAGCGGGACAGGGCTACGAGCAGTACTTC.

This clonotype was seen a handful of times. V and J are TRBV7-2 and TRBJ2-7, with D perhaps TRBD2 (7 bases). Trimming removed 0 bases at V and 2 bases at J, with 14 bases between. CDR3 length: 16 amino acids. Germline CDR1 is SGHTA and CDR2 is FQGNSA. CDR3 bases: TGTGCCAGCAGCTTAGCCGCGGGGGCTTCTGCCTACGAGCAGTACTTC. Amino acid sequence: CASSLAAGASAYEQYF. The full variable domain, completed using reference TRBV7-2 and TRBJ2-7, is GAGVSQSPSNKVTEKGKDVELRCDPISGHTALYWYRQSLGQGLEFLIYFQGNSAPDKSGLPSDRFSAERTGGSVSTLTIQRTQQEDSAVYLCASSLAAGASAYEQYFGPGTRLTVT.

In its sample, this clonotype was seen many times. The chain uses TRBV6-2 or TRBV6-3 and TRBJ2-1; D call uncertain. Trimming took 6 bases from V and 3 from J, leaving 21 bases between them. Germline CDR1 MNHEY, CDR2 SVGEGT. The CDR3 is 17 residues long. CDR3 sequence reads: CASRSTLTRTLYNEQFF. In nucleotides, the CDR3 is TGTGCCAGCAGATCCACACTGACCAGGACGCTCTACAATGAGCAGTTCTTC.

Ten or more counts support this clonotype. The gene calls are TRBV5-1 and TRBJ1-2; weak D call: TRBD1 (6 bases). Per germline, CDR1 SGHRS and CDR2 YFSETQ. V was trimmed by 3 bases and J by 6 bases, leaving 15 bases between them. This CDR3 has 14 residues. This chain's CDR3 is CASSWNREVDGYTF. CDR3 sequence (DNA): TGCGCCAGCAGCTGGAACAGGGAGGTAGATGGCTACACCTTC.

This chain links TRBV28 with TRBJ2-2; 9 bases map to TRBD1. Germline V gene sequence: CDR1 MDHEN, CDR2 SYDVKM. CDR3 size: 14 residues. Trimming at V came to 6 bases and at J to 10 bases, leaving 9 bases not matched to a gene. CDR3 protein: CASSPGQGLAELFF. CDR3 in DNA: TGTGCCAGCAGCCCGGGACAGGGCCTCGCGGAGCTGTTTTTT.

This clonotype was detected a few times. This chain connects TRBV20-1 to TRBJ1-1; D not certain. Trimming stripped 6 bases from V and 0 bases from J, with 11 bases between. Germline CDR1 reads DFQATT; CDR2 reads SNEGSKA (reference sequence). This CDR3 is 13 amino acids long. The CDR3 bases are TGCAGTGCCGAAAACAGCATGAACACTGAAGCTTTCTTT. This sequence encodes CSAENSMNTEAFF.

V and J are TRBV10-1 and TRBJ2-1, with 14 nucleotides matching TRBD2. Trimming took 0 bases from V and 9 from J; bases not matched to a gene: 13. Per germline, CDR1 WNHNN and CDR2 SYGVQD (reference sequence). CDR3 length: 19 amino acids. This chain's CDR3 is CASSESGLAGGTAGGEQFF. The CDR3 coding sequence is TGCGCCAGCAGTGAGTCCGGACTAGCGGGAGGTACAGCCGGGGGTGAGCAGTTCTTC.

This sequence joins TRBV25-1 and TRBJ2-1; TRBD2 matches 7 bases. CDR3 size: 15 residues. V was clipped by 1 base and J by 2 bases; unmatched bases: 2. Germline V CDR1 and CDR2: MGHDK, SYGVNS. Here the CDR3 DNA reads TGTGCCAGCAGTGAATCGGGGGGAACCTACAATGAGCAGTTCTTC. Its translation is CASSESGGTYNEQFF.

V usage is TRBV5-5 and J usage is TRBJ2-5, with D perhaps matching TRBD2 (6 bases). Germline loops: CDR1 SGHKS, CDR2 YYEKEE (reference sequence). The CDR3 totals 17 residues. Trimming cost V 4 bases and J 9 bases, with 28 bases left between them. Here the CDR3 DNA reads TGTGCCAGCAGCACACTGGGACTCGCGCGGGGCCAAGGGGCCCAGTACTTC. It codes for CASSTLGLARGQGAQYF.

This clonotype appeared many times. The chain uses TRBV27 and TRBJ1-1; no reliable D call. Germline CDR1 is MNHEY and CDR2 is SMNVEV (reference sequence). Trimming removed 6 bases at V and 0 bases at J, with 11 bases between. This CDR3 region has 14 residues. This CDR3 reads CASRFSTLNTEAFF. The DNA of the CDR3 is TGTGCCAGCAGATTTTCCACATTGAACACTGAAGCTTTCTTT.

This clonotype was recorded many times. V and J are TRBV5-1 and TRBJ2-3; D is ambiguous. Trimming removed 4 bases at V and 1 base at J, with 10 bases between. Germline V gives CDR1 SGHRS, CDR2 YFSETQ. CDR3 length equals 14 residues. CDR3 loop: CASSQGPGTDTQYF. The CDR3 DNA reads TGCGCCAGCAGCCAAGGTCCGGGCACAGATACGCAGTATTTT.

This clonotype has ten or more counts. CDR3 sequence: CASSPSSGGGTGELFF. CDR3 sequence (DNA): TGTGCCAGCAGCCCTAGCTCCGGAGGAGGGACCGGGGAGCTGTTTTTT. V and J are TRBV4-2 and TRBJ2-2, with D maybe TRBD2 (6 bases). Trimming removed 4 bases at V and 5 bases at J, with 17 bases between. Germline V lookup: CDR1 LGHNA, CDR2 YNFKEQ. The CDR3 is 16 residues long.

This clonotype showed up many times. The rearrangement uses TRBV15 and TRBJ2-2; 8 bases line up with TRBD1. The germline V gene has CDR1 LNHNV and CDR2 YYDKDF (reference sequence). The CDR3 sequence is 16 residues long. With 1 base clipped from V and 3 bases from J, the junction kept 4 bases outside the gene matches. CDR3 protein: CATSRGTGWDTGELFF. As DNA, the CDR3 is TGTGCCACCAGCAGAGGGACAGGGTGGGACACCGGGGAGCTGTTTTTT.

This clonotype has at least ten counts. This chain joins TRBV12-3 or TRBV12-4 and TRBJ2-2, with D possibly called TRBD1 or TRBD2 (5 bases each). The CDR3 consists of 15 residues. V was clipped by 2 bases and J by 4 bases, with 11 bases between them. CDR3 region: CASSLRPGPTGELFF. The CDR3 nucleotides are TGTGCCAGCAGTTTACGTCCGGGGCCCACCGGGGAGCTGTTTTTT.

The chain links TRBV20-1 to TRBJ2-3, with 8 bases fitting TRBD2. The V segment lost 3 bases and the J segment 1 base; nucleotides outside the gene matches: 9. The CDR3 totals 16 residues. Germline loops: CDR1 DFQATT, CDR2 SNEGSKA (reference sequence). This chain's CDR3 is CSASGRATSRTDTQYF. In DNA, the CDR3 is TGCAGTGCTAGCGGGAGGGCCACCTCACGCACAGATACGCAGTATTTT.

This clonotype was detected ten times or more. The chain couples TRBV12-3 or TRBV12-4 to TRBJ2-7; 8 bases match TRBD1. The CDR3 is 13 residues long. Losses at the gene ends were 5 bases for V and 6 bases for J; bases not matched to a gene: 6. CDR3 amino acids: CASSRTGRSEQYV. The CDR3 DNA reads as TGTGCCAGCAGTCGGACAGGGAGGAGCGAGCAGTACGTC.

Many counts were recorded for this clonotype. J is TRBJ2-7 and V is TRBV10-2; D gene uncertain. Germline V CDR1 and CDR2: WSHSY, SAAADI. V shed 1 base and J shed 5 bases, with 12 bases lying between them. This CDR3 has 14 residues. The CDR3: CASSEFWGSDEQYV. CDR3 nucleotides: TGCGCCAGCAGTGAGTTTTGGGGATCAGACGAGCAGTACGTC.